The rows below give T cell receptor beta chains drawn from one sample of a study of blood T cells in healthy people across ages. From the 5' RACE reads, TCRdb called clonotypes with MiXCR, one entry per CDR3 protein. This sample has more than 900,000 distinct CDR3 sequences; about 23% occur once, and the top ten carry 0.65% to 0.95%. The same data also contributed to another study, on T cells of mothers and their children.

Sequences were obtained from blood. The source is a girl aged 2-15 years in good health. CDR3s include the opening cysteine and the closing phenylalanine or tryptophan. A D gene is named only where the DNA matches it firmly. Rows may omit the clone size; those that give it use once, few, many or a size class.

v_gene,d_gene,j_gene,abundance,CDR3nt,CDR3aa
TRBV13,.,TRBJ1-5,.,TGTGCCAGCAGCCGGGGGACGGGACAGCCCCAGCATTTT,CASSRGTGQPQHF
TRBV12-3/TRBV12-4,.,TRBJ2-1,.,TGTGCCAGCACCCCTAGCGCACCCTACAATGAGCAGTTCTTC,CASTPSAPYNEQFF
TRBV4-1,TRBD1,TRBJ1-2,few,TGCGCCAGCAGCCCCCGAGGGACAGGGGAGGATGGCTACACCTTC,CASSPRGTGEDGYTF
TRBV7-8,.,TRBJ1-1,.,TGTGCCAGCAGCTTAGTCGGGATAGGGGACACTGAAGCTTTCTTT,CASSLVGIGDTEAFF
TRBV14,.,TRBJ2-2,.,TGTGCCAGCTTTTCAGGGACCGGGGAGCTGTTTTTT,CASFSGTGELFF
TRBV5-6,.,TRBJ2-5,.,TGTGCCAGCAGCTTACGAGCCCCCCAAGAGACCCAGTACTTC,CASSLRAPQETQYF
TRBV7-9,.,TRBJ1-1,.,TGTGCCAGCAGCGCTCCGGGGGATCCGAACACTGAAGCTTTCTTT,CASSAPGDPNTEAFF
TRBV6-6,.,TRBJ2-7,few,TGTGCCAGCAGATCGAACCTAAGGGACGAGCAGTACTTC,CASRSNLRDEQYF
TRBV19,TRBD1,TRBJ2-2,.,TGTGCCAGTAGTATTTACAGGGGGCGCGACACCGGGGAGCTGTTTTTT,CASSIYRGRDTGELFF
TRBV10-3,.,TRBJ1-2,.,TGTGCCGCGGGACCTGACAGGCACTATGGCTACACCTTC,CAAGPDRHYGYTF
TRBV7-9,.,TRBJ2-7,.,TGTGCCAGCAGCTCCAAATCCTACGAGCAGTACTTC,CASSSKSYEQYF
TRBV6-1,TRBD1,TRBJ2-5,.,TGTGCCAGCTTGGTTTACGGGACAGCGATGCAAGAGACCCAGTACTTC,CASLVYGTAMQETQYF
TRBV6-6,.,TRBJ2-1,.,TGTGCCAGCACCATTACGGGCGGGGCCCGACGCGAGTTCTTC,CASTITGGARREFF
TRBV20-1,TRBD2,TRBJ2-1,.,TGCAGTGCCAAAGGACTAGCGGACTCGGAGCAGTTCTTC,CSAKGLADSEQFF
TRBV2,TRBD2,TRBJ2-7,.,TGTGCCAGCAGAACTAGCGGGAGTAGAATAAGCTACGAGCAGTACTTC,CASRTSGSRISYEQYF
TRBV27,.,TRBJ1-2,.,TGTGCCAGCAGTAGCCCAGGGTCTGGCGACTATGGCTACACCTTC,CASSSPGSGDYGYTF
TRBV2,TRBD1,TRBJ2-7,.,TGTGCCAGCAGAGGGCCCCGGTCTGGCAGGGGGCTTTCCTACGAGCAGTACTTC,CASRGPRSGRGLSYEQYF
TRBV6-2/TRBV6-3,.,TRBJ2-2,many,TGTGCCAGCAGTTACTCCGGCACCGGGGAGCTGTTTTTT,CASSYSGTGELFF
TRBV7-9,.,TRBJ2-3,.,TGTGCCAGCTCCTCTCTCGTTAGCACAGATACGCAGTATTTT,CASSSLVSTDTQYF
TRBV12-3/TRBV12-4,TRBD1,TRBJ1-2,.,TGTGCCAGCAGTCCTCAAGACAGGGTGATCGGTGGCTACACCTTC,CASSPQDRVIGGYTF
TRBV27,.,TRBJ2-7,few,TGTGCCAGCAGCATTTCCCCAGGGAGCCACGAGCAGTACTTC,CASSISPGSHEQYF
TRBV20-1,.,TRBJ1-5,.,TGCAGTGCTCGGGGGCAGGGGCCAGGGCAGCCCCAGCATTTT,CSARGQGPGQPQHF
TRBV7-9,.,TRBJ2-7,.,TGTGCCAGCAGCTTACCAGGACTCCAATTCTACGAGCAGTACTTC,CASSLPGLQFYEQYF
TRBV28,.,TRBJ2-5,few,TGTGCCAGTTCCGACCAGGCTAGCACCCAAGAGACCCAGTACTTC,CASSDQASTQETQYF
TRBV6-2/TRBV6-3,.,TRBJ2-1,.,TGTGCCAGCAGTTTCCACCAAGCTCACAATGAGCAGTTCTTC,CASSFHQAHNEQFF
TRBV6-1,.,TRBJ2-2,.,TGTGCCAGCGGGTCCGACCAAGGAAAAGAGGCCGGGGAGCTGTTTTTT,CASGSDQGKEAGELFF
TRBV2,.,TRBJ1-4,.,TGTGCCAGCAGTGGGCGTCTGGCAACTAATGAAAAACTGTTTTTT,CASSGRLATNEKLFF
TRBV19,TRBD2,TRBJ2-1,few,TGTGCTGTCGGGGGGGACTCCTACAATGAGCAGTTCTTC,CAVGGDSYNEQFF
TRBV20-1,.,TRBJ2-7,.,TGCAGTGCTCCTCTTCCGAGGGATTCCTACGAGCAGTACTTC,CSAPLPRDSYEQYF
TRBV6-2/TRBV6-3,TRBD1,TRBJ2-3,.,TGTGCCTGCAGCTGGGACAGGGAAATCCCCAATGGATATACGCAGTATTTT,CACSWDREIPNGYTQYF
TRBV4-3,TRBD2,TRBJ2-7,few,TGCGCCAGCAGCCAAGCTAATAGCGGGGGCCCCTACGAGCAGTACTTC,CASSQANSGGPYEQYF
TRBV25-1,.,TRBJ2-7,few,TGTGCCAGCAGTGGGGGGGCCGAGCAGTACTTC,CASSGGAEQYF
TRBV12-3/TRBV12-4,.,TRBJ2-7,few,TGTGCCAGCAGTTTGGGGACACCTCACCAGTACTTC,CASSLGTPHQYF
TRBV6-7,.,TRBJ1-4,.,TGTGCCAGCAGCCAACCGGATGAAAAACTGTTTTTT,CASSQPDEKLFF
TRBV24-1,TRBD1,TRBJ2-3,once,TGTGCCCCTTTTCAAAGGACGGGACAGGGCGGAATGGATACGCAGTATTTT,CAPFQRTGQGGMDTQYF